A single count supports the clone carrying this T cell receptor (beta chain). Its matching antigen is unknown. The CDR3 spans 17 residues. Germline V gives CDR1 SGHVS, CDR2 FQNEAQ. V lost 4 bases to trimming and J lost 0 bases; unmatched junction nucleotides: 5. This record comes from a study of shared clonotypes between healthy human individuals. Study-wide results and limits: Naive subsets, compared against memory subsets, generally had larger estimated richness values. Even with large depth, rarefaction showed that sorted-subset sequencing was incomplete.

The naive CD8 fraction comprised CD45RO-negative cells positively selected for CCR7 and excluded terminally differentiated effector memory CD45RA+ cells. Method: immunoSEQ multiplex PCR; TCRdb's copy keeps in-frame clones and lacks some. The table includes around 580,000 clones, 98% detected once. The receptor was derived from a man aged 30-40 years in good health. Input material: naive CD8+ T cells sorted from blood. The chain has TRBV7-8 and TRBJ2-7, with 14 positions matching TRBD2. The CDR3 protein is CASSSGLAGERSYEQYF. For the CDR3, the DNA is TGTGCCAGCAGCTCGGGACTAGCGGGAGAACGCTCCTACGAGCAGTACTTC.